The sequence of this TCR beta chain was determined in a study of monozygotic twins with inflammatory bowel disease (dated by TCRdb to about 2019). For the study in its entirety: In total, approximately 30 monozygotic twin pairs made up the full study: 19 Danish pairs, all IBD-discordant, plus nine German pairs, of which four were IBD-concordant and five were IBD-discordant. Disease-associated traits were sought mainly through comparisons between IBD patients and their genetically identical healthy co-twins within discordant pairs. Each individual had, on average, about 151 000 unique TCRalpha sequences and 181 000 unique TCRbeta sequences available for analysis.

A remark on this clonotype: Which antigen it targets is not known.

Broader findings and caveats from the paper: Because patients received different immunosuppressive treatments, the repertoires may have picked up extra background noise and variability between individuals. Fewer clonotypes were shared with other individuals by IBD patients than by healthy twins, most markedly in patients showing signs of disease activity. Repertoire similarity did not differ between concordant and discordant twins, which could be due to limited statistical power. The results gave no support for a single strong signal or clonotype linked to IBD. Measured by the inverse Simpson index, TCRbeta repertoire diversity was lower in IBD patients than in their healthy co-twins. The analysis was unable to tell different T cell subtypes apart.

From each donor, an approximately 2.7 ml peripheral blood sample was collected into PAXgene tubes and kept at -80 degrees C. Total RNA was isolated from whole blood with the PAXgene blood miRNA kit on an automated QIAcube, without T cell sorting. Peripheral blood from monozygotic twin pairs concordant or discordant for inflammatory bowel disease was subjected to deep TCRalpha and TCRbeta repertoire profiling with unique molecular barcoding. Smoking habits were recorded for all twin pairs, and each individual was classified as a current, former or never smoker. The library was generated by 5' RACE. For each TCR library, approximately 3,700 ng of total RNA was used. For each sample, cDNA synthesis was carried out in eight separate reactions using SMARTScribe reverse transcriptase. During cDNA synthesis, unique molecular identifiers containing a 6-nucleotide sample barcode were introduced by template switching. TCRalpha and TCRbeta cDNA was amplified by two nested PCRs of 16 and 9 cycles, with bead purification after each PCR. Before amplification, the cDNA was treated with uracil DNA-glycosylase and purified using the QIAquick PCR purification kit. In the second PCR, Illumina TruSeq-compatible adapters and sample-specific barcodes were added. TapeStation and Qubit were used to check library quality and concentration, and approximately 5.5 ng of each library went into the pool. Sequencing of pooled libraries was carried out on an Illumina HiSeq2500 single-index Rapid Run using 2 x 100 bp reads and custom sequencing primers. The study's processing was this. PCR and sequencing errors were corrected by UMI-based consensus assembly using MiGEC version 1.2.6. MiXCR version 2.1.1 was used for V(D)J alignment, clonotype assembly and CDR3 extraction. To normalise gene usage, clonotype sharing and MAIT/NKT TCR abundance, the top 1000, 10 000 and 20 000 clonotypes in each sample were analysed. Diversity was computed as the inverse Simpson index with the vegan R package after downsampling to 27 000 UMIs. Paired Mann-Whitney U tests on discordant twin pairs were used, with Benjamini-Hochberg multiple-testing correction. The reads went through TCRdb reprocessing, and each CDR3 protein sequence gets one entry with no DNA. TCRdb, not the original authors, processed these V and J calls. This sample's table carries 400,000 to 500,000 distinct CDR3 sequences. The top ten constitute around 2.5% of the sample.

The CDR3 measures 13 amino acids from cysteine to phenylalanine. A DNA sequence was not provided. The germline V gene supplies CDR1 SGHAT and CDR2 FQNNGV. The sample comprised blood. Recombination linked TRBV11-2 to TRBJ1-2; with no DNA, the TCRdb D assignment of TRBD1 cannot be verified. This clonotype originated in a human donor with ulcerative colitis or Crohn's disease, or a healthy co-twin of an affected twin (not recorded which). CDR3 region: CASSYDRGNGYTF.